This TCR beta chain stems from a study of vaccination effects on CD4 cells after COVID-19. Clones were sequenced by immunoSEQ multiplex PCR, and TCRdb holds only the in-frame ones, with some missing. Of fewer than 30,000 clones in the sample, approximately 72% were seen once. Antigen-specific CD4+ T cells were expanded with viral peptide pools in the ViraFEST assay before sequencing. The culture ran for approximately 9 days before CD4+ T cells were isolated. Nucleocapsid antibodies were negative in the vaccine recipients, who had never had SARS-CoV-2 infection. A density of about 1.8 million PBMC per well was used; these cells were cultured with about 10 IU/ml IL-2 and about 10 ug/ml peptides. Half-medium changes using IL-2 medium occurred on days 3 and 7. With respect to this clone: What it binds is not known. The junction departs from germline at one end; a sequencing error may be responsible.

Sequenced material: CD4+ T cells from PBMCs cultured with SARS-CoV-2 spike peptides, taken before COVID-19 vaccination. This TCR was sampled from a human donor who received a COVID-19 vaccine.

The CDR3 loop is CASSVQAGSSHNEQFF. CDR3 bases: TGTGCCAGCAGCGTACAAGCCGGGAGCTCCCACAATGAGCAGTTCTTC. This chain links TRBV9 with TRBJ2-1, with D perhaps TRBD2 (6 bases). CDR3 length equals 16 residues. CDR1 is SGDLS and CDR2 is YYNGEE in the germline V gene.